This T cell receptor beta chain was sequenced in a study of cytomegalovirus exposure and HLA in healthy donors. Study information: Clustering assigned over 70% of the roughly 430 genotyped donors to the Caucasian-associated ancestry cluster. Study-level points and caveats: Later analysis showed TCR association rates varying by HLA locus, highest for DRB1 and lowest for HLA-C.

PCR was performed using 60 Vbeta and 13 Jbeta primers. Here immunoSEQ multiplex PCR was the method, and the copy in TCRdb shows in-frame clones only, minus some. The data hold roughly 140,000 clones, with less than 85% observed a single time. For this clone: Antigen: not known.

This receptor was identified in a woman aged 45 to 65 in good health and CMV-seropositive. Sequenced sample: PBMCs.

CDR3 DNA: TGTGCCAGCAGCTACTTCGCAACAGATACGCAGTATTTT. This encodes CASSYFATDTQYF. V and J are TRBV27 and TRBJ2-3; D is unclear. The V gene lost 6 bases and the J gene lost 3 bases, with 10 bases spanning the gap. In germline, CDR1 is MNHEY, CDR2 SMNVEV (reference sequence). The CDR3 has 13 amino acids.